A selection of T cell receptor beta chains follows, all from one sample in a study of blood T cell repertoires in COVID-19. Clones were sequenced by immunoSEQ multiplex PCR, and TCRdb holds only the in-frame ones, with some missing. The repertoire includes roughly 670,000 clones, 85% to 90% of them detected once, and roughly 0.25% sits in the top ten. Sequencing was done on a sample of peripheral blood. These receptors were taken from a young woman with acute or convalescent COVID-19. The CDR3 runs from the conserved cysteine through the conserved F or W.

v_gene: TRBV15; CDR3aa: CATSVRAGGPEAFF
v_gene: TRBV5-6; CDR3aa: CASSLAPSGVPEQFF
v_gene: TRBV30; CDR3aa: CAWSAPRGGEQFF
v_gene: TRBV30; CDR3aa: CAWSVGLGEKLFF
v_gene: TRBV5-4; CDR3aa: CASSASLRQNTEAFF
v_gene: TRBV5-6; CDR3aa: CASSPGGLVETQYF
v_gene: TRBV11-2; CDR3aa: CASSLPPGQGYGYTF
v_gene: TRBV23-1; CDR3aa: CASSQVSQGDEQYF
v_gene: TRBV11-1; CDR3aa: CASRPRSGGLGEQYF
v_gene: TRBV2; CDR3aa: CASSSRRAGLVSQHF
v_gene: TRBV3-1/TRBV3-2; CDR3aa: CASSQQSTGQETQYF
v_gene: TRBV6-2/TRBV6-3; CDR3aa: CASHYSLGLYEQYF
v_gene: TRBV18; CDR3aa: CASSPEQGARISGHGYTF
v_gene: TRBV15; CDR3aa: CATSSTGVRYEQYF